The clone carrying this TCR beta chain was seen repeatedly, ten times or more. The antigen is unknown. The sample comes from a study of T cells in Graves' hyperthyroidism and ophthalmopathy. In the study overall: Any treatment followed the collection of peripheral blood at initial diagnosis.

TCR beta CDR3 regions were amplified from RNA transcripts. The HTBI primer set drove a first-round RT-PCR of the TCR CDR3. Each CDR3 protein is one row after TCRdb ran MiXCR on the multiplex PCR reads. The sample has hundreds of thousands of distinct CDR3 sequences, approximately 15% seen once. Study outcomes and limitations: Most expanded thyroid clonotypes above 0.001 also appeared in blood. The authors' 13 V-J model separated ophthalmopathy from stable hyperthyroidism.

CDR3 length: 15 amino acids. From germline, CDR1 is MDHEN and CDR2 SYDVKM. The junction had 13 bases not matched to a gene; V was cut back by 5 bases and J by 7 bases. The sequence came from a woman in her 40s with Graves' ophthalmopathy. This chain joins TRBV28 and TRBJ2-7; TRBD2 matches 8 bases. The source material was blood. CDR3 nucleotide sequence: TGTGCCAGCAGTCCCCACAGCGGGAGTGGTTGGGAGCAGTACTTC. Protein product: CASSPHSGSGWEQYF.